This T cell receptor (beta chain) was profiled in a study of blood T cell repertoires in COVID-19. For the study at large: Samples taken during acute and convalescent COVID-19 were collected in the United States, Italy and Spain. T cells, B-cell-depleted T cells, or PBMCs supplied cDNA or gDNA.

Per the authors' pipeline: Nucleated cell number was recorded as an estimate derived from reference gene primer amplification. TCRdb keeps only in-frame clones here, not all; method: immunoSEQ multiplex PCR. That table furnishes V, J and clone size, whereas the DNA furnished D and trimming. This sample has around 200,000 clones, with about 90% found just once. This clone appeared a few times. CDR3 length: 14 residues. Germline CDR1 and CDR2: LNHDA and SQIVND (reference sequence). Trimming took off 3 bases at V and 6 bases at J, with 15 bases between the two ends. The material sequenced was peripheral blood. The rearrangement links TRBV19 to TRBJ2-7; the D is unclear. This TCR was sampled from a woman aged 50 to 60 with acute or convalescent COVID-19. In nucleotides, the CDR3 is TGTGCCAGTAGTATTCAACCGGCGGCCGTCGAGCAGTACTTC. This encodes CASSIQPAAVEQYF.